This TCR beta chain was profiled in a study of T cells expressing NK-cell markers. TCRdb re-called the 5' RACE reads and shows each CDR3 protein once, DNA omitted. The sample data list about 160,000 distinct CDR3 sequences. The study's findings and limits: In a handful of donors, dominant CD3+CD56+NKG2C+ clones formed roughly 1.0-8% of CD8+ cells.

Germline lookup yields CDR1 SGHVS and CDR2 FQNEAQ. The CDR3 extends over 15 amino acids. On this clonotype: Its antigen is undetermined.

The rearrangement joins TRBV7-8 to TRBJ1-2; TCRdb lists TRBD1, though no DNA is available to test this call. The receptor's source is a woman aged 18-70 years in good health. The source material was blood T cells: a sorted CD56 or NKG2C T cell subset, CD4+ or CD8+ T cells, or bulk PBMC T cells (not recorded which). The CDR3 reads CASSLGPRDNYGYTF. Using reference TRBV7-8 and TRBJ1-2 for the parts outside the CDR3, the full variable domain is GAGVSQSPRYKVAKRGQDVALRCDPISGHVSLFWYQQALGQGPEFLTYFQNEAQLDKSGLPSDRFFAERPEGSVSTLKIQRTQQEDSAVYLCASSLGPRDNYGYTFGSGTRLTVV.